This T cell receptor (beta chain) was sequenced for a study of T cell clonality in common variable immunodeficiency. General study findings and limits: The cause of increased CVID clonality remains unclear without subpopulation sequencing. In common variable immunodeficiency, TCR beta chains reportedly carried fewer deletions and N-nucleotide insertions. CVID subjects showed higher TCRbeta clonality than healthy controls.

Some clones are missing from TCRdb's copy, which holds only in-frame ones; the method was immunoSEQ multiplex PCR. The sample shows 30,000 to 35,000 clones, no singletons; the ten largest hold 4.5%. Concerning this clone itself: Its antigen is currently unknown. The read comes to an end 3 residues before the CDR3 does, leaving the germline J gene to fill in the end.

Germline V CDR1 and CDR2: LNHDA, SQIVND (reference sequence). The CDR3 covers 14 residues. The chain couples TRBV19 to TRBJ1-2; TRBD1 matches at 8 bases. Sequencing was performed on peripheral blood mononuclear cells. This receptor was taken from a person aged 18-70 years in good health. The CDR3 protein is CASSIQGATGGYTF. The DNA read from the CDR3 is TGTGCCAGTAGTATACAGGGGGCCACTGGGGGC.